A single sample gave rise to the 30 T cell receptor beta chains below, sequenced in a study of CD8 T cells in Susac syndrome. The RNA, roughly 0.45 to 1 ug, was put through reverse transcription using random hexamers. TCRdb re-analysed the immunoSEQ multiplex PCR reads in MiXCR, keeping a single row per CDR3 protein. Among more than 95,000 distinct CDR3 sequences listed, 85% to 95% were seen once. The sample was CD4+ T cells from PBMCs. The receptors come from a human donor with multiple sclerosis.

The gene calls are TRBV7-2 and TRBJ1-2; perhaps TRBD1 as D (6 bases). The CDR3 is made up of 15 amino acids. From germline, CDR1 is SGHTA and CDR2 FQGNSA. V gave up 0 bases and J gave up 0 bases, with 8 bases separating them. The CDR3 bases are TGTGCCAGCAGCTTAGCTGGACAGCCTAACTATGGCTACACCTTC. It yields the protein CASSLAGQPNYGYTF.

This clonotype was detected only once. This rearrangement joins TRBV3-1 to TRBJ1-3; D gene ambiguous. Germline CDR1 LGHDT, CDR2 YNNKEL (reference sequence). Trimming removed 4 bases at V and 1 base at J, with 11 bases between. This CDR3 has 15 amino acids. CDR3 residues: CASSRQILSGNTIYF. The CDR3 nucleotides read TGTGCCAGCAGCCGCCAAATACTGTCTGGAAACACCATATATTTT.

The chain links TRBV30 to TRBJ2-3; D possibly corresponds to TRBD2 (6 bases). Trimming took off 7 bases at V and 6 bases at J, with 17 bases between the two ends. Germline CDR1 GTSNPN, CDR2 SVGIG (reference sequence). CDR3 length equals 13 residues. The CDR3 loop is CAFPDGSRDTQYF. Here the CDR3 DNA reads TGTGCCTTTCCGGACGGGAGCAGGGATACGCAGTATTTT. The complete variable domain, with remaining parts taken from reference TRBV30 and TRBJ2-3, reads SQTIHQWPATLVQPVGSPLSLECTVEGTSNPNLYWYRQAAGRGLQLLFYSVGIGQISSEVPQNLSASRPQDRQFILSSKKLLLSDSGFYLCAFPDGSRDTQYFGPGTRLTVL.

Here the CDR3 DNA reads TGTGCCAGCAGCCAAGATGGGAGGGGATTCGAGCAGTTCTTC. Protein: CASSQDGRGFEQFF. The rearrangement links TRBV3-1 to TRBJ2-1, with TRBD2 matching over 7 bases. The V and J ends lost 0 bases and 10 bases, in that order; junction bases with no gene match: 6. The length of the CDR3 is 14 residues. Germline CDR1 reads LGHDT; CDR2 reads YNNKEL (reference sequence).

CDR3 amino acids: CASSQLYLAGLATEAFF. The DNA for the CDR3 is TGCGCCAGCAGCCAGTTGTATCTTGCGGGGTTGGCCACTGAAGCTTTCTTT. This rearrangement joins TRBV4-3 to TRBJ1-1; D is ambiguous. V lost 3 bases to trimming and J lost 4 bases, with 21 bases between them. CDR3 size: 17 residues. Germline V gene sequence: CDR1 LGHNA, CDR2 YSLEER.

As DNA, the CDR3 is TGTGCCAGCAGCAAATCCGGGGGGAACACTGAAGCTTTCTTT. Translation gives CASSKSGGNTEAFF. The chain uses TRBV12-3 or TRBV12-4 and TRBJ1-1, with a weak D call TRBD1 (5 bases). Trimming pared 6 bases from V and 1 base from J, leaving 12 bases between. The CDR3 extends over 14 amino acids.

Turning to this clonotype: At one boundary the junction diverges from the germline segment, which might be a read error. This chain joins TRBV3-1 and TRBJ2-7; D ambiguous. Germline values: CDR1 LGHDT, CDR2 YNNKEL (reference sequence). The CDR3 is made up of 12 amino acids. CDR3 in amino acids: CASSHFSYEQYF. The CDR3 DNA sequence: TGTGCCAGCAGCCATTTCAGCTACGAGCAGTACTTT.

The V and J genes are TRBV9 and TRBJ2-7, with TRBD1 as a possible D gene (5 bases). The CDR3 has 15 amino acids. CDR1 and CDR2 from the germline V gene are SGDLS and YYNGEE. Trimming stripped 7 bases from V and 0 bases from J, with 17 bases between. CDR3 sequence reads: CASSKASDSSYEQYF. The CDR3 nucleotides read TGTGCCAGCTCCAAGGCCAGCGACAGCTCCTACGAGCAGTACTTC.

J is TRBJ2-2 and V is TRBV6-1, with TRBD1 matching 11 bases. The CDR3 extends over 17 amino acids. Germline assignment: CDR1 MNHNS and CDR2 SASEGT. V was clipped by 7 bases and J by 0 bases; unmatched bases: 7. DNA for the CDR3: TGTGCCAGCACCCGGGACAGGGGGTTTTCGAACACCGGGGAGCTGTTTTTT. Amino acids: CASTRDRGFSNTGELFF.

The rearrangement joins TRBV7-9 to TRBJ1-4, with D tentatively TRBD1 (5 bases). This CDR3 has 16 amino acids. V was pared by 1 base and J by 4 bases, with 13 bases between. Germline CDR1 and CDR2: SEHNR and FQNEAQ (reference sequence). In DNA form, the CDR3 reads TGTGCCAGCAGCTTAGGGGAGGGACTGAGTAATGAAAAACTGTTTTTT. This codes for CASSLGEGLSNEKLFF.

The chain has TRBV29-1 and TRBJ1-5; D gene uncertain. Germline CDR1 is SQVTM and CDR2 is ANQGSEA. The CDR3 length is 13 residues. Trimming removed 7 bases at V and 1 base at J, with 11 bases between. The CDR3 loop reads CSAGPPSNQPQHF. The DNA for the CDR3 is TGCAGCGCCGGCCCCCCAAGCAATCAGCCCCAGCATTTT.

The chain carries TRBV24-1 and TRBJ1-5; unclear D gene. V lost 3 bases and J 7 bases, leaving 12 bases between the germline ends. The CDR3 length is 14 residues. From germline, CDR1 is KGHDR and CDR2 SFDVKD. CDR3 sequence (DNA): TGTGCCACCAGTGATAGAACCCCCGACCAGCCCCAGCATTTT. This sequence encodes CATSDRTPDQPQHF.

The chain joins TRBV30 to TRBJ1-1; a weak D match, TRBD1 (6 bases). CDR1 is GTSNPN and CDR2 is SVGIG in the germline V gene (reference sequence). V was cut by 3 bases and J by 0 bases, with 17 bases left in between. The CDR3 runs to 16 residues. CDR3 sequence reads: CAWREDGQLMNTEAFF. CDR3 coding DNA: TGTGCCTGGAGAGAGGACGGACAGCTGATGAACACTGAAGCTTTCTTT. The full variable domain, rest sourced from reference TRBV30 and TRBJ1-1, is SQTIHQWPATLVQPVGSPLSLECTVEGTSNPNLYWYRQAAGRGLQLLFYSVGIGQISSEVPQNLSASRPQDRQFILSSKKLLLSDSGFYLCAWREDGQLMNTEAFFGQGTRLTVV.

The chain joins TRBV9 to TRBJ2-5, with D possibly matching TRBD2 (5 bases). Germline V gene sequence: CDR1 SGDLS, CDR2 YYNGEE. Trimming removed 6 bases from V and 3 bases from J, with 12 bases in between. The CDR3 is 13 residues long. CDR3 region: CASNIGEKETQYF. CDR3 nucleotide sequence: TGTGCCAGCAATATCGGGGAAAAAGAGACCCAGTACTTC.

The chain recombines TRBV6-2 or TRBV6-3 with TRBJ1-2; 8 nucleotides match TRBD1. With V trimmed by 7 bases and J by 4 bases, 5 bases remained unmatched. Germline assignment: CDR1 MNHEY and CDR2 SVGEGT. This CDR3 region has 13 residues. This CDR3 is CASTGTGLYGYTF. The CDR3, as DNA: TGTGCCAGCACCGGGACAGGACTCTATGGCTACACCTTC.

V gene TRBV4-3 combines with J gene TRBJ1-1, with a weak D call TRBD1 (6 bases). Trimming left V 0 bases short and J 1 base short, with 15 bases between. CDR3 size: 17 residues. Germline loops: CDR1 LGHNA, CDR2 YSLEER. The CDR3 sequence is CASSQDSNAGQNTEAFF. The CDR3, as DNA: TGCGCCAGCAGCCAAGATAGTAACGCGGGACAGAACACTGAAGCTTTCTTT.

This chain joins TRBV20-1 and TRBJ1-6; no firm D call. The CDR3 length is 14 residues. Germline lookup yields CDR1 DFQATT and CDR2 SNEGSKA (reference sequence). The V gene lost 0 bases and the J gene lost 13 bases, with 16 bases spanning the gap. The CDR3 nucleotides read TGCAGTGCTAGAGAGGTATCTGAGGGCTCGCCCCTCCACTTT. Its translation is CSAREVSEGSPLHF.

This clonotype was found once. V and J are TRBV7-9 and TRBJ2-1; D tentatively reads TRBD1 or TRBD2 (5 bases each). V was clipped by 4 bases and J by 10 bases, with 14 bases between them. Germline CDR1 is SEHNR and CDR2 is FQNEAQ (reference sequence). The CDR3 contains 13 residues. This CDR3 reads CASSSFLGVEQFF. The CDR3 bases are TGTGCCAGCAGCTCCTTCCTGGGGGTAGAGCAGTTCTTC. The variable domain in full, completed from reference TRBV7-9 and TRBJ2-1, reads DTGVSQNPRHKITKRGQNVTFRCDPISEHNRLYWYRQTLGQGPEFLTYFQNEAQLEKSRLLSDRFSAERPKGSFSTLEIQRTEQGDSAMYLCASSSFLGVEQFFGPGTRLTVL.

This chain joins TRBV6-6 and TRBJ1-5; no firm D call. CDR3 length equals 14 residues. The V gene's germline CDR1 is MNHNY and CDR2 SVGAGI (reference sequence). Trimming left V 2 bases short and J 2 bases short, with 7 bases between. The CDR3 protein is CASSYETGNQPQHF. The CDR3 nucleotides read TGTGCCAGCAGTTACGAGACGGGCAATCAGCCCCAGCATTTT.

This clonotype has a single count. The rearrangement uses TRBV6-2 or TRBV6-3 and TRBJ1-5; D ambiguous. CDR3 size: 13 residues. Trimming cost V 6 bases and J 7 bases, with 13 bases left between them. Per the germline V gene, CDR1 is MNHEY and CDR2 is SVGEGT. CDR3 DNA: TGTGCCAGCAGGTGGGTGGGCGGGCAGCCCCAGCATTTT. It specifies CASRWVGGQPQHF.

The V and J genes are TRBV12-3 or TRBV12-4 and TRBJ1-3; maybe TRBD1 (6 bases). This CDR3 is built from 15 residues. Trimming shortened V by 6 bases and J by 0 bases, and 12 bases separated the two germline ends. The CDR3 loop reads CASRQRDTSGNTIYF. The CDR3 DNA reads as TGTGCCAGCAGACAGAGGGACACCTCTGGAAACACCATATATTTT.

The genes are TRBV3-1 and TRBJ2-3, with 8 bases fitting TRBD2. Looked up from germline, CDR1 is LGHDT and CDR2 is YNNKEL (reference sequence). The CDR3 has 19 residues. Trimming at V came to 3 bases and at J to 2 bases, leaving 16 bases not matched to a gene. The CDR3 DNA reads as TGTGCCAGCAGCCAGGTACCCCTATCGGCGGGGGGTTCCACAGATACGCAGTATTTT. This encodes CASSQVPLSAGGSTDTQYF.

The chain recombines TRBV3-1 with TRBJ2-3, with D hard to call. The germline V and J ends were trimmed by 6 bases and 3 bases, with 13 bases remaining between them. The germline V gene encodes CDR1 LGHDT and CDR2 YNNKEL (reference sequence). This CDR3 contains 14 residues. CDR3: CASSRSGGTDTQYF. DNA for the CDR3: TGTGCCAGCAGTCGATCCGGCGGTACAGATACGCAGTATTTT.

The chain links TRBV5-6 to TRBJ2-3; D is perhaps TRBD1 or TRBD2 (5 bases each). Germline V gene lookup returns CDR1 SGHDT and CDR2 YYEEEE. Trimming removed 3 bases at V and 5 bases at J, with 16 bases between. The CDR3 sequence is 15 residues long. The CDR3, as DNA: TGTGCCAGCAGCTCGGGGTTGGGGCGAGTAGATACGCAGTATTTT. It is translated as CASSSGLGRVDTQYF.

V is TRBV6-6 and J is TRBJ1-5, with D hard to call. The CDR3 loop spans 16 amino acids. The germline V and J ends were trimmed by 5 bases and 7 bases, with 21 bases remaining between them. Germline CDR1 reads MNHNY; CDR2 reads SVGAGI (reference sequence). The CDR3: CASSPGEGPARQPQHF. The CDR3 coding sequence is TGTGCCAGCAGTCCTGGGGAAGGTCCCGCCAGGCAGCCCCAGCATTTT.

J is TRBJ1-6 and V is TRBV27, with 7 nucleotides matching TRBD1. Per the germline V gene, CDR1 is MNHEY and CDR2 is SMNVEV (reference sequence). With 6 bases clipped from V and 6 bases from J, the junction kept 5 bases outside the gene matches. The CDR3 is 14 residues long. The chain's CDR3 is CASRTGVFNSPLHF. CDR3 nucleotide sequence: TGTGCCAGCAGAACAGGGGTCTTTAATTCACCCCTCCACTTT.

The chain recombines TRBV7-9 with TRBJ2-7, with D possibly being TRBD2 (6 bases). The CDR3 spans 12 residues. V was shortened by 3 bases and J by 5 bases, with 8 bases between the two germline ends. Germline values: CDR1 SEHNR, CDR2 FQNEAQ (reference sequence). DNA of the CDR3: TGTGCCAGCAGCTTGACTAGTCACGAGCAGTACTTC. Translating it yields CASSLTSHEQYF.

The rearrangement joins TRBV29-1 to TRBJ2-1; TRBD2 aligns across 13 bases. V shed 5 bases, J shed 9 bases, and the junction held 4 bases outside the gene matches. This CDR3 region has 13 residues. CDR1 and CDR2 from the germline V gene are SQVTM and ANQGSEA. CDR3 region: CSVRLAGGTEQFF. The CDR3, as DNA: TGCAGCGTTCGACTAGCGGGGGGTACTGAGCAGTTCTTC.

This clonotype has just a few counts. This chain uses TRBV20-1 with TRBJ2-7, with no clear D. Trimming removed 6 bases at V and 2 bases at J, with 14 bases between. CDR1 DFQATT and CDR2 SNEGSKA come from the germline V gene (reference sequence). The CDR3 is made up of 13 amino acids. The CDR3 DNA reads as TGCAGTGCAAGGGATCCGGGCACCTACGAGCAGTACTTC. Its protein is CSARDPGTYEQYF.

This clonotype was seen only once. The chain has TRBV2 and TRBJ1-5; D not certain. CDR1 is SNHLY, CDR2 FYNNEI, per germline. Trimming pared 6 bases from V and 2 bases from J, leaving 11 bases between. The CDR3 length is 14 residues. The DNA of the CDR3 is TGTGCCAGCAGCATCCGACGTGGCAATCAGCCCCAGCATTTT. This translates into CASSIRRGNQPQHF. Filled out from reference TRBV2 and TRBJ1-5, the complete variable domain reads EPEVTQTPSHQVTQMGQEVILRCVPISNHLYFYWYRQILGQKVEFLVSFYNNEISEKSEIFDDQFSVERPDGSNFTLKIRSTKLEDSAMYFCASSIRRGNQPQHFGDGTRLSIL.